The clone carrying this TCR beta chain was detected ten times or more. Its matching antigen is unknown. The iRepertoire nested amplicon-rescue multiplex PCR amplified TCR alpha and beta CDR3s from RNA. For one-step reverse transcription and amplification, 100-400 ng of tissue mRNA or PBMC total RNA was used. TCRdb used MiXCR to reprocess the multiplex PCR reads, holding one entry per CDR3 protein. The sample lists 150,000 to 200,000 distinct CDR3 sequences; 32% were seen once. The data belong to a study of glioma-infiltrating T cells. Findings and limits, study-wide: Tissue and blood shared very few CDR3 sequences. Above-expected tissue-blood divergence occurred in all gliomas, most in low-grade ones.

V was cut by 2 bases and J by 1 base, with 5 bases left in between. Germline V lookup: CDR1 LNHDA, CDR2 SQIVND (reference sequence). This CDR3 has 13 residues. The receptor was isolated from a human donor with low-grade glioma or glioblastoma, undergoing nonglioma brain surgery, or in good health (not recorded which). The sequenced sample was glioma tissue, nonneoplastic brain tissue, or PBMCs (not recorded which). This chain uses TRBV19 with TRBJ1-1; D is unclear. This CDR3 is CASSILENTEAFF. The DNA of the CDR3 is TGTGCCAGTAGTATACTGGAGAACACTGAAGCTTTCTTT.